This T cell receptor (beta chain) originates from a study of cytomegalovirus exposure and HLA in healthy donors. Study at large: Assignment to the Caucasian-associated ancestry cluster applied to approximately 80% of the approximately 370 genotyped donors. Study-level points and caveats: Sequencing had likely introduced a cluster of highly shared sequence variants as an artifact. Later analysis found that TCR beta chains associated with HLA were more clonally expanded than other, equally common chains.

This CDR3 is built from 16 residues. Germline loops: CDR1 SQVTM, CDR2 ANQGSEA. V was trimmed by 6 bases and J by 7 bases, leaving 24 bases between them. PCR used 60 Vbeta primers and 13 Jbeta primers. Data came from immunoSEQ multiplex PCR; TCRdb stores just in-frame clones and leaves some out. The sample carries 150,000 or so clones, approximately 83% recorded once. Turning to this clone: Its antigen is as yet unknown.

All the people who gave samples were healthy bone marrow donors. V and J are TRBV29-1 and TRBJ2-2; a weak D match, TRBD2 (5 bases). This TCR came from a male donor in good health and CMV-seronegative. Sequencing used PBMCs. The CDR3 loop is CSVSRVGGTRGGELFF. Here the CDR3 DNA reads TGCAGCGTCTCGAGGGTGGGCGGCACCCGGGGCGGGGAGCTGTTTTTT.